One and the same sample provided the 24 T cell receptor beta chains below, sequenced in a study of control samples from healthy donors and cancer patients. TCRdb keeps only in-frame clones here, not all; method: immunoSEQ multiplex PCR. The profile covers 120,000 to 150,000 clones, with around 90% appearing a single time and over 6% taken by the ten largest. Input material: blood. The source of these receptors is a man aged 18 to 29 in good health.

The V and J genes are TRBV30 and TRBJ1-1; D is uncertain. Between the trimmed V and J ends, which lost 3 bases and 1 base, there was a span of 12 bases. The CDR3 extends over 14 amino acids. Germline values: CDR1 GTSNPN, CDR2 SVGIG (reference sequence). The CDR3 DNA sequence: TGTGCCTGGAGAGCGGACCGAAGGAACACTGAAGCTTTCTTT. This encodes CAWRADRRNTEAFF.

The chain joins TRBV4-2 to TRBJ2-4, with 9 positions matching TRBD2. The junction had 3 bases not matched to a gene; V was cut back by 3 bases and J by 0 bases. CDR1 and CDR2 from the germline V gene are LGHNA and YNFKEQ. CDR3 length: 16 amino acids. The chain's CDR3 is CASSQASGEAKNIQYF. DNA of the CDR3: TGTGCCAGCAGCCAGGCTAGCGGGGAAGCCAAAAACATTCAGTACTTC.

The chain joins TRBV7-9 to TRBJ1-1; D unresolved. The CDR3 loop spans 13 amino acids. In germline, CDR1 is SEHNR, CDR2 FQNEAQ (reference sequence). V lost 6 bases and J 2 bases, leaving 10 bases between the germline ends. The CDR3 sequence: CASRSILNTEAFF. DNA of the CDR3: TGTGCCAGCAGGTCAATCCTTAACACTGAAGCTTTCTTT. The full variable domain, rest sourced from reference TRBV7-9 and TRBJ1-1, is DTGVSQNPRHKITKRGQNVTFRCDPISEHNRLYWYRQTLGQGPEFLTYFQNEAQLEKSRLLSDRFSAERPKGSFSTLEIQRTEQGDSAMYLCASRSILNTEAFFGQGTRLTVV.

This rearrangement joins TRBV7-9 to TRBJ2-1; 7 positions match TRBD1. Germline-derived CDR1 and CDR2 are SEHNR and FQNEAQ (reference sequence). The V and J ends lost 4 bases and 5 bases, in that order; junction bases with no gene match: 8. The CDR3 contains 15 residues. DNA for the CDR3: TGTGCCAGCAGCTCCCTTGGGACAGTGGACAATGAGCAGTTCTTC. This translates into CASSSLGTVDNEQFF.

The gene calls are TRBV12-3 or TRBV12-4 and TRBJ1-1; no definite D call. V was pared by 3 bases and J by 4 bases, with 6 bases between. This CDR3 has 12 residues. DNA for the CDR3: TGTGCCAGCAGTTTCGAAGGCACTGAAGCTTTCTTT. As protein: CASSFEGTEAFF.

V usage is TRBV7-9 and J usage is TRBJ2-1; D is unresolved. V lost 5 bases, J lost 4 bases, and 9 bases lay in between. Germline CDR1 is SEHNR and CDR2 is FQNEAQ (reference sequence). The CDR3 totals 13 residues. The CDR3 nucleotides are TGTGCCAGCAGCCCAGACGGGTACAATGAGCAGTTCTTC. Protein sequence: CASSPDGYNEQFF.

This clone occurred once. CDR3 region: CASSPSDRNWFDEQYF. The CDR3, as DNA: TGTGCCAGCAGCCCATCGGACAGGAATTGGTTCGACGAGCAGTACTTC. This chain joins TRBV5-4 and TRBJ2-7, with TRBD1 matching 7 bases. There are 16 residues in the CDR3. V trimming: 4 bases; J trimming: 5 bases; junction bases outside the gene matches: 15. The V gene's germline CDR1 is SGHNT and CDR2 YYREEE (reference sequence).

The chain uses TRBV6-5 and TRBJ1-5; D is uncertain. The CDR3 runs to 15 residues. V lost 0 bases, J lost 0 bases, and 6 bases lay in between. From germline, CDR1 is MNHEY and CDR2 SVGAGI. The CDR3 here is CASSYSRVSNQPQHF. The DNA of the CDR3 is TGTGCCAGCAGTTACTCAAGGGTTAGCAATCAGCCCCAGCATTTT.

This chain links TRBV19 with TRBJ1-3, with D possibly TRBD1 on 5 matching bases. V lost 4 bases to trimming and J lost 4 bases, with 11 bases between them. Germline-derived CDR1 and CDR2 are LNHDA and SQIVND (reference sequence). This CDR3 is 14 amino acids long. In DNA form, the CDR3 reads TGTGCCAGTAGTACTCAGGGATTCGGAAACACCATATATTTT. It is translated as CASSTQGFGNTIYF.

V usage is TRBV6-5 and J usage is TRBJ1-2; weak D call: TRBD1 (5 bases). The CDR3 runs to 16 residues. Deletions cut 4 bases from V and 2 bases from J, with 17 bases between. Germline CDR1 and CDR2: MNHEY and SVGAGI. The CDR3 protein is CASSFRTVTVNYGYTF. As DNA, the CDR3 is TGTGCCAGCAGTTTCCGGACCGTGACAGTGAACTATGGCTACACCTTC.

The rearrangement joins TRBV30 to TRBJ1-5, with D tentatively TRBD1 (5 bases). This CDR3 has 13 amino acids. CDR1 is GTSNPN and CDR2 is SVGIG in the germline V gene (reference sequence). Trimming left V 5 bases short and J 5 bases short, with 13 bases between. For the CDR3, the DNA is TGTGCCTGGGCACCAGGGTCGGATCAGCCCCAGCATTTT. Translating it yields CAWAPGSDQPQHF.

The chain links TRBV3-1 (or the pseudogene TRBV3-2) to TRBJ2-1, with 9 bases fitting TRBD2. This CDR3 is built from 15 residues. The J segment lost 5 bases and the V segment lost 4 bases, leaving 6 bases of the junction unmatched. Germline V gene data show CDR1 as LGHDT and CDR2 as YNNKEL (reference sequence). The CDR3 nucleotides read TGTGCCAGCAGCCTACAGACTAGCGGAAACAATGAGCAGTTCTTC. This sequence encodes CASSLQTSGNNEQFF.

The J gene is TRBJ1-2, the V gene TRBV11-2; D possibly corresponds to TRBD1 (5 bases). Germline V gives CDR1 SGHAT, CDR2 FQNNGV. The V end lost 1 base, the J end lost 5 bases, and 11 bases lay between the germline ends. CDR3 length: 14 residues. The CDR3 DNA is TGTGCCAGCAGCTTAGCAACAGGCCTATATGGCTACACCTTC. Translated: CASSLATGLYGYTF.

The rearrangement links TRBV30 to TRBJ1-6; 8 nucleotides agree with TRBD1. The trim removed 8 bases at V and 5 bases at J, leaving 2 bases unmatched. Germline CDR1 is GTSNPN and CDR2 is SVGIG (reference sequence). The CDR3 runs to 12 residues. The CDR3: CAQTGDNSPLHF. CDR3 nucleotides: TGTGCCCAGACAGGGGATAATTCACCCCTCCACTTT.

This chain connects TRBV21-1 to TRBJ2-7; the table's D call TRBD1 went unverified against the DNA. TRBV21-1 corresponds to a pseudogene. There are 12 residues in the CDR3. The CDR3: CASSTGGCEQYF. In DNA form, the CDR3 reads TGTGCCAGCAGCACAGGGGGCTGCGAGCAGTACTTC.

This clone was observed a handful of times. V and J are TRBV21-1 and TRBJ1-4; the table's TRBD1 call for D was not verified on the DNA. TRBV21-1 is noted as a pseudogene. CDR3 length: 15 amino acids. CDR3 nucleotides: TGTGCCAGCAGCCTAAGGACAGGGAATAATGAAAAACTGTTTTTT. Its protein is CASSLRTGNNEKLFF.

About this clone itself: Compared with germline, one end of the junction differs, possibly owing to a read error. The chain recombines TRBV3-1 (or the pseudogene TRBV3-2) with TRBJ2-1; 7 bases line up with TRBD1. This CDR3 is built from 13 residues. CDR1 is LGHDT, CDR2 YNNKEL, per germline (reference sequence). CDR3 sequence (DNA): TGTGCCAGCAGCCAACACCGGGACAGTGAGGGGGTCTTC. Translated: CASSQHRDSEGVF.

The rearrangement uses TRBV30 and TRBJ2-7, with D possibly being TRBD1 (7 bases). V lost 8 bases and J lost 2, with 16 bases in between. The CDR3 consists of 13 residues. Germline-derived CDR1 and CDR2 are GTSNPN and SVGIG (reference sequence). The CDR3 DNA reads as TGTGCCATGGAGGGACAGCTTACCTACGAGCAGTACTTC. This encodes CAMEGQLTYEQYF.

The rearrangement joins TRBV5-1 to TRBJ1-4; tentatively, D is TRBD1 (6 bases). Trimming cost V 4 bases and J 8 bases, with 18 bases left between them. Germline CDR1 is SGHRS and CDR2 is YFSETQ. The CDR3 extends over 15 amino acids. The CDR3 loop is CASSQISGAYEKLFF. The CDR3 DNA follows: TGCGCCAGCAGCCAAATTTCAGGGGCCTACGAAAAACTGTTTTTT.

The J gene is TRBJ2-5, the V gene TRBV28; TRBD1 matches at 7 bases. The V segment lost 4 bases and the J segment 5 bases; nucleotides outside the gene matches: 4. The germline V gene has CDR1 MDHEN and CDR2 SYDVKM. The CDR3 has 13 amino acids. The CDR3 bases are TGTGCCAGCAGTTCCGGACAGGTTGAGACCCAGTACTTC. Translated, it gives CASSSGQVETQYF. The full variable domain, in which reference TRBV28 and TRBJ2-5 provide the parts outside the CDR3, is DVKVTQSSRYLVKRTGEKVFLECVQDMDHENMFWYRQDPGLGLRLIYFSYDVKMKEKGDIPEGYSVSREKKERFSLILESASTNQTSMYLCASSSGQVETQYFGPGTRLLVL.

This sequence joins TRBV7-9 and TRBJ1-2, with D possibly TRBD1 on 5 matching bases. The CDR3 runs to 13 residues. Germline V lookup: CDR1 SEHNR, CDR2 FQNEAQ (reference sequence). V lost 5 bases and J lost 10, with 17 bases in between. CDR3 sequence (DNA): TGTGCCAGCAGCCGAGCACTCGACAGTAACTACACCTTC. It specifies CASSRALDSNYTF.

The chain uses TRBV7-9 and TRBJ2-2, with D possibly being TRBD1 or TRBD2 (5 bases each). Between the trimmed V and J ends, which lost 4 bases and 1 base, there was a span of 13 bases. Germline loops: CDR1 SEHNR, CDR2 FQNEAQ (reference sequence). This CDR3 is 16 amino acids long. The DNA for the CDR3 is TGTGCCAGCAGCTCGTCCAGGGACCGGAACACCGGGGAGCTGTTTTTT. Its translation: CASSSSRDRNTGELFF.

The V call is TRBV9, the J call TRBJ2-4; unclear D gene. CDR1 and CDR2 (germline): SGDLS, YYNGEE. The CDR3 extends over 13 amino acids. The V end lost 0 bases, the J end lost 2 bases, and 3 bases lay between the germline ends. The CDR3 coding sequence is TGTGCCAGCAGCGTAGACACCAAAAACATTCAGTACTTC. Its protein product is CASSVDTKNIQYF.

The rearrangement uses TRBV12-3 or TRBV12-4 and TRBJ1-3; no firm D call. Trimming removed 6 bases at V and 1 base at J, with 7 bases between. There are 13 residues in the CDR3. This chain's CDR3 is CASRESSGNTIYF. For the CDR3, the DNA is TGTGCCAGCAGGGAGTCATCTGGAAACACCATATATTTT.